Ten or more counts support the clone carrying this T cell receptor (beta chain). Its antigen is as yet unknown. The germline V gene encodes CDR1 SGHKS and CDR2 YYEKEE (reference sequence). This CDR3 is built from 17 residues. The V gene lost 1 base and the J gene lost 0 bases, with 14 bases spanning the gap. The sample originates from a study of Graves' ophthalmopathy and Graves' hyperthyroidism. Amplification targeted the TCR beta CDR3 regions, with RNA transcripts as the source material. Scientists carried out first-round RT-PCR using HTBI primers and then a second-round multiplex PCR. TCRdb processed the multiplex PCR reads anew with MiXCR; each CDR3 protein has one entry. The sample shows roughly 400,000 distinct CDR3 sequences, 18% of them seen only once. General observations from the study: Thyroid clonotypes that were expanded above 0.001 frequency mostly also appeared in blood.

The source material was peripheral blood. The clonotype originates from a woman aged 18-29 years with Graves' ophthalmopathy. The gene calls are TRBV5-5 and TRBJ1-3; D is undetermined. The DNA of the CDR3 is TGTGCCAGCAGCTTGAAATCCCCGACAAACTCTGGAAACACCATATATTTT. Protein: CASSLKSPTNSGNTIYF.